This passage covers 26 T cell receptor beta chains from one sample sequenced in a study of blood T cell repertoires in COVID-19. Only in-frame clones appear in the TCRdb table, and some are missing; sequencing was by immunoSEQ multiplex PCR. The table has under 200,000 clones, 70% to 90% seen once; the top ten hold 10% to 11%. Material for sequencing was peripheral blood. Receptor source: a woman aged 55-70 years with COVID-19, enrolled during active disease.

A few counts support this clone. V and J are TRBV29-1 and TRBJ1-2, with D maybe TRBD1 (5 bases). Germline values: CDR1 SQVTM, CDR2 ANQGSEA. Trimming pared 2 bases from V and 8 bases from J, leaving 15 bases between. The CDR3 contains 13 residues. CDR3 sequence reads: CSVEQGGTLGYTF. Here the CDR3 DNA reads TGCAGCGTTGAACAAGGTGGGACTTTGGGCTACACCTTC.

V and J are TRBV28 and TRBJ2-1, with 8 bases aligning to TRBD2. V was pared by 5 bases and J by 3 bases, with 6 bases of the junction left unmatched. The CDR3 covers 15 residues. The germline CDR1 and CDR2 sequences are MDHEN and SYDVKM. Here the CDR3 reads CASSPSGRYYNEQFF. CDR3 sequence (DNA): TGTGCCAGCAGTCCCAGCGGGAGATACTACAATGAGCAGTTCTTC.

V gene TRBV27 combines with J gene TRBJ1-2; 8 nucleotides line up with TRBD1. V lost 2 bases and J lost 8; bases outside the gene matches: 13. The germline V gene has CDR1 MNHEY and CDR2 SMNVEV (reference sequence). The length of the CDR3 is 16 residues. The CDR3 loop reads CASSLQGARREGGYTF. In DNA, the CDR3 is TGTGCCAGCAGTTTACAGGGGGCGCGTAGGGAAGGGGGCTACACCTTC.

The rearrangement joins TRBV6-2 or TRBV6-3 to TRBJ2-5; D remains ambiguous. V was pared by 5 bases and J by 1 base, with 2 bases between. The CDR3 spans 11 residues. Per the germline V gene, CDR1 is MNHEY and CDR2 is SVGEGT. This chain's CDR3 is CASSRQETQYF. The DNA of the CDR3 is TGTGCCAGCAGTCGCCAAGAGACCCAGTACTTC.

The chain couples TRBV7-2 to TRBJ2-1; D remains unclear. CDR3 size: 14 residues. V was pared by 7 bases and J by 3 bases, with 13 bases between. Germline CDR1 reads SGHTA; CDR2 reads FQGNSA. The CDR3 is CASTPGGDYNEQFF. Written as DNA, the CDR3 is TGTGCCAGCACGCCCGGCGGAGACTACAATGAGCAGTTCTTC.

V gene TRBV27 combines with J gene TRBJ1-2, with TRBD1 identical over 7 bases. Germline assignment: CDR1 MNHEY and CDR2 SMNVEV (reference sequence). The CDR3 sequence is 13 residues long. With 3 bases clipped from V and 4 bases from J, the junction kept 2 bases outside the gene matches. The CDR3 nucleotides read TGTGCCAGCAGTTTTAGGGGGCCCTATGGCTACACCTTC. It specifies CASSFRGPYGYTF.

A few counts support this clone. The V gene is TRBV30, the J gene TRBJ1-1, with TRBD1 identical over 10 bases. V lost 3 bases and J lost 4; bases outside the gene matches: 8. Germline V gives CDR1 GTSNPN, CDR2 SVGIG (reference sequence). This CDR3 is built from 15 residues. The CDR3 region has the DNA TGTGCCTGGAGGGGAGACAGGGGGCTTGGCACTGAAGCTTTCTTT. Its protein product is CAWRGDRGLGTEAFF.

The rearrangement uses TRBV7-9 and TRBJ2-7, with TRBD1 matching 7 bases. The ends lost 3 bases at V and 5 bases at J; junction bases unmatched: 1. This CDR3 is 12 amino acids long. The V gene's germline CDR1 is SEHNR and CDR2 FQNEAQ (reference sequence). CDR3 region: CASSFTGDEQYF. CDR3 in DNA: TGTGCCAGCAGCTTCACAGGGGACGAGCAGTACTTC. The variable domain in full, completed from reference TRBV7-9 and TRBJ2-7, reads DTGVSQNPRHKITKRGQNVTFRCDPISEHNRLYWYRQTLGQGPEFLTYFQNEAQLEKSRLLSDRFSAERPKGSFSTLEIQRTEQGDSAMYLCASSFTGDEQYFGPGTRLTVT.

The count of this clone is one. This chain uses TRBV2 with TRBJ2-1, with TRBD2 matching over 12 bases. The CDR3 totals 15 residues. Germline V CDR1 and CDR2: SNHLY, FYNNEI. Trimming removed 6 bases from V and 5 bases from J; junction bases left unmatched: 5. The DNA of the CDR3 is TGTGCCAGCAGCCTGACTAGCGGGGGACACAATGAGCAGTTCTTC. It codes for CASSLTSGGHNEQFF.

The V and J genes are TRBV5-1 and TRBJ2-7; tentatively, D is TRBD2 (6 bases). This CDR3 has 20 amino acids. Germline values: CDR1 SGHRS, CDR2 YFSETQ. The ends were cut back, 2 bases at V and 0 bases at J, with 27 bases in the middle. The chain's CDR3 is CASSFLDPRGRQRSSYEQYF. CDR3 coding DNA: TGCGCCAGCAGCTTCTTGGATCCGCGGGGACGACAGAGGAGCTCCTACGAGCAGTACTTC.

The chain combines TRBV5-1 with TRBJ2-1; 9 nucleotides agree with TRBD1. Per the germline V gene, CDR1 is SGHRS and CDR2 is YFSETQ. The CDR3 sequence is 15 residues long. Trimming took 2 bases from V and 4 from J; bases not matched to a gene: 4. DNA for the CDR3: TGCGCCAGCAGCTTACAGGGGGCTGCTTACAATGAGCAGTTCTTC. It translates to CASSLQGAAYNEQFF.

The chain couples TRBV9 to TRBJ2-3; 12 positions match TRBD2. The V segment lost 3 bases and the J segment 2 bases; nucleotides outside the gene matches: 4. The germline V gene encodes CDR1 SGDLS and CDR2 YYNGEE. This CDR3 spans 16 amino acids. The CDR3 DNA follows: TGTGCCAGCAGCGCGACTAGCGGGAGATCCACAGATACGCAGTATTTT. Its translation: CASSATSGRSTDTQYF.

This chain links TRBV4-3 with TRBJ2-3, with TRBD2 matching 10 bases. V was pared by 0 bases and J by 0 bases, with 9 bases of the junction left unmatched. Germline V gene sequence: CDR1 LGHNA, CDR2 YSLEER. This CDR3 has 19 amino acids. The CDR3 DNA follows: TGCGCCAGCAGCCAAGAACAGGGGCTAGCGGGAGTGAGCACAGATACGCAGTATTTT. Its translation is CASSQEQGLAGVSTDTQYF.

The genes are TRBV7-2 and TRBJ2-1; 12 bases are a match to TRBD1. Trimming took 1 base from V and 14 from J; bases not matched to a gene: 6. Germline-derived CDR1 and CDR2 are SGHTA and FQGNSA. The CDR3 length is 14 residues. CDR3 sequence reads: CASSLDTGQGAKFF. In DNA, the CDR3 is TGTGCCAGCAGCTTAGACACGGGACAGGGGGCTAAGTTCTTC.

This sequence joins TRBV24-1 and TRBJ1-2; 9 bases agree with TRBD1. The germline V gene encodes CDR1 KGHDR and CDR2 SFDVKD. Trimming removed 4 bases from V and 4 bases from J; junction bases left unmatched: 12. CDR3 length: 17 amino acids. This CDR3 is CATSDLDRGHQVYGYTF. CDR3 sequence (DNA): TGTGCCACCAGTGACCTGGACAGGGGCCATCAGGTCTATGGCTACACCTTC.

The rearrangement links TRBV6-5 to TRBJ1-2; 7 positions agree with TRBD1. The germline V gene encodes CDR1 MNHEY and CDR2 SVGAGI. V lost 5 bases, J lost 12 bases, and 9 bases stayed unmatched. The CDR3 is made up of 12 amino acids. This chain's CDR3 is CASSRDRVNHTF. The CDR3 region has the DNA TGTGCCAGCAGTAGAGACAGGGTTAATCACACCTTC.

This chain uses TRBV30 with TRBJ2-7, with 11 bases fitting TRBD1. Germline values: CDR1 GTSNPN, CDR2 SVGIG (reference sequence). V lost 7 bases, J lost 3 bases, and 2 bases stayed unmatched. CDR3 length: 12 residues. CDR3 DNA: TGTGCCTCCGGGACAGGGGGCTACGAGCAGTACTTC. This encodes CASGTGGYEQYF.

The V gene is TRBV6-6, the J gene TRBJ1-5, with 7 bases matching TRBD1. The length of the CDR3 is 16 residues. In germline, CDR1 is MNHNY, CDR2 SVGAGI (reference sequence). V gave up 3 bases and J gave up 4 bases; unmatched junction bases: 9. This chain's CDR3 is CASSYSPRQGNQPQHF. The CDR3 DNA follows: TGTGCCAGCAGTTATAGCCCCCGACAGGGTAATCAGCCCCAGCATTTT.

The chain employs TRBV5-4 and TRBJ2-7; 14 positions agree with TRBD2. The CDR3 has 16 residues. V shed 4 bases, J shed 3 bases, and the junction held 6 bases outside the gene matches. CDR1 SGHNT and CDR2 YYREEE come from the germline V gene (reference sequence). The CDR3 spells CASSTGLAGDIYEQYF. The CDR3 DNA reads TGTGCCAGCAGCACGGGACTAGCGGGAGATATCTACGAGCAGTACTTC.

The CDR3: CATSRDQTGQETQYF. The CDR3 coding sequence is TGTGCCACCAGCAGAGATCAGACAGGCCAAGAGACCCAGTACTTC. This sequence joins TRBV15 and TRBJ2-5, with TRBD1 as a possible D gene (6 bases). V was pared by 0 bases and J by 1 base, with 9 bases between. The CDR3 is made up of 15 amino acids. The germline V gene has CDR1 LNHNV and CDR2 YYDKDF (reference sequence).

The V call is TRBV3-1 (or the pseudogene TRBV3-2), the J call TRBJ1-1; TRBD1 agrees at 9 bases. The CDR3 covers 15 residues. V shed 1 base, J shed 0 bases, and the junction held 0 bases outside the gene matches. Looked up from germline, CDR1 is LGHDT and CDR2 is YNNKEL (reference sequence). The CDR3 region is CASSQGQGVNTEAFF. CDR3 sequence (DNA): TGTGCCAGCAGCCAAGGACAGGGGGTGAACACTGAAGCTTTCTTT.

V gene TRBV3-1 (or the pseudogene TRBV3-2) combines with J gene TRBJ2-5, with TRBD2 matching 7 bases. The germline gives CDR1 LGHDT, CDR2 YNNKEL (reference sequence). The CDR3 length is 20 residues. The V gene end was trimmed by 3 bases and the J gene end by 0 bases; junction bases not matched to a gene: 19. CDR3 DNA: TGTGCCAGCAGCCAGGGTTATAGCGGGCACGGAGCCTATAACCAAGAGACCCAGTACTTC. Translated: CASSQGYSGHGAYNQETQYF.

The chain employs TRBV27 and TRBJ1-1, with 10 bases that match TRBD1. This CDR3 region has 13 residues. Germline CDR1 MNHEY, CDR2 SMNVEV (reference sequence). The J segment lost 3 bases and the V segment lost 7 bases, leaving 2 bases of the junction unmatched. CDR3 nucleotide sequence: TGTGCCAGCACGGACAGGGGGGACACTGAAGCTTTCTTT. Its protein is CASTDRGDTEAFF.

This chain uses TRBV5-4 with TRBJ2-7; 10 bases agree with TRBD1. V shed 2 bases, J shed 3 bases, and the junction held 5 bases outside the gene matches. CDR1 SGHNT and CDR2 YYREEE come from the germline V gene (reference sequence). The CDR3 runs to 15 residues. The DNA of the CDR3 is TGTGCCAGCAGCTTAGGAGACAGGGGGCGCTACGAGCAGTACTTC. Protein product: CASSLGDRGRYEQYF. The full variable domain, in which reference TRBV5-4 and TRBJ2-7 provide the parts outside the CDR3, is ETGVTQSPTHLIKTRGQQVTLRCSSQSGHNTVSWYQQALGQGPQFIFQYYREEENGRGNFPPRFSGLQFPNYSSELNVNALELDDSALYLCASSLGDRGRYEQYFGPGTRLTVT.

This clone was counted a single time. J is TRBJ2-5 and V is TRBV9; 9 nucleotides line up with TRBD2. The CDR3 is 14 amino acids. The germline CDR1 and CDR2 sequences are SGDLS and YYNGEE. Trimming took 3 bases from V and 4 from J; bases not matched to a gene: 4. In DNA, the CDR3 is TGTGCCAGCAGCGGTAGCGGGAGCGGAGAGACCCAGTACTTC. It yields the protein CASSGSGSGETQYF.

In this sample, this clone turned up once. The chain recombines TRBV7-8 with TRBJ1-2; TRBD1 agrees at 7 bases. The CDR3 sequence is 13 residues long. Germline lookup yields CDR1 SGHVS and CDR2 FQNEAQ. Losses at the gene ends were 5 bases for V and 3 bases for J; bases not matched to a gene: 3. The CDR3 DNA reads TGTGCCAGCAGCCGGGACAGAGACTATGGCTACACCTTC. It specifies CASSRDRDYGYTF. The variable domain in full, completed from reference TRBV7-8 and TRBJ1-2, reads GAGVSQSPRYKVAKRGQDVALRCDPISGHVSLFWYQQALGQGPEFLTYFQNEAQLDKSGLPSDRFFAERPEGSVSTLKIQRTQQEDSAVYLCASSRDRDYGYTFGSGTRLTVV.